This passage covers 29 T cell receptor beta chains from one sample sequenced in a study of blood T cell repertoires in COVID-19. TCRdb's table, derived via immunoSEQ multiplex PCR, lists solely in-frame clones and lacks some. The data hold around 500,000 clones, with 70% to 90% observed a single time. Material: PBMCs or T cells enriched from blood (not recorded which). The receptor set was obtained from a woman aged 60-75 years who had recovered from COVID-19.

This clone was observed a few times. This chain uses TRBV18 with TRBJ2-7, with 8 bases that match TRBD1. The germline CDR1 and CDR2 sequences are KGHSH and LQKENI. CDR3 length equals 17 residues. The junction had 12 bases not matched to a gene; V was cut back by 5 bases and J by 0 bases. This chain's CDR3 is CASSSQDGDRSSYEQYV. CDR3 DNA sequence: TGTGCCAGCTCATCACAGGACGGGGACAGGAGCTCCTACGAGCAGTACGTC.

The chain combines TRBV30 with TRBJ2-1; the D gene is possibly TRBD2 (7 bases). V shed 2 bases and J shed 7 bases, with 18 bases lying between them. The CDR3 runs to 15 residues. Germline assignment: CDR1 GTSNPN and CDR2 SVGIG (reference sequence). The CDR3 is CAWSLKRGQGNEQFF. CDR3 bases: TGTGCCTGGAGTCTTAAGCGGGGCCAGGGGAATGAGCAGTTCTTC.

CDR3 sequence: CAIRPGLAGGPGTGELFF. CDR3 DNA: TGTGCCATCAGGCCGGGACTAGCGGGGGGGCCGGGGACCGGGGAGCTGTTTTTT. J is TRBJ2-2 and V is TRBV10-3; TRBD2 aligns across 16 bases. J gave up 5 bases and V 6 bases, and 9 bases lay outside the gene matches. The germline gives CDR1 ENHRY, CDR2 SYGVKD. This CDR3 region has 18 residues.

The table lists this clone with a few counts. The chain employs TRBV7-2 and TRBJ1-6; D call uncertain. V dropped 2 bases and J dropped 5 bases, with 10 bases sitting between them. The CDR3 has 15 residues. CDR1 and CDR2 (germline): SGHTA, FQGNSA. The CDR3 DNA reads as TGTGCCAGCAGCTTAATTGGACTAAATAATTCACCCCTCCACTTT. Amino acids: CASSLIGLNNSPLHF.

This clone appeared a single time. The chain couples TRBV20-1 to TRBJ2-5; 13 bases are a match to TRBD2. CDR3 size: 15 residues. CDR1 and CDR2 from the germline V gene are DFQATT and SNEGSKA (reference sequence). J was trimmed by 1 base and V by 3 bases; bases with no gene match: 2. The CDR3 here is CSASGTSGAQETQYF. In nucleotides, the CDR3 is TGCAGTGCTAGTGGGACTAGCGGGGCCCAAGAGACCCAGTACTTC.

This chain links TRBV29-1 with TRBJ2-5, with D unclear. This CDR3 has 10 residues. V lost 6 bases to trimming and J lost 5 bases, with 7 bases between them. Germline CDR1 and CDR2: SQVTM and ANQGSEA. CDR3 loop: CSVVRETQYF. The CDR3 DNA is TGCAGCGTGGTTCGGGAGACCCAGTACTTC.

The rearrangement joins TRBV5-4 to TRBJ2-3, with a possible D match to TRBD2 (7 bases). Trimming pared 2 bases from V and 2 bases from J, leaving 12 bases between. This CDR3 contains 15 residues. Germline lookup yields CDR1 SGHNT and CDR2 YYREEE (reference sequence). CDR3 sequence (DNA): TGTGCCAGCAGCTTAAGGGGGGGGGCCACAGATACGCAGTATTTT. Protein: CASSLRGGATDTQYF.

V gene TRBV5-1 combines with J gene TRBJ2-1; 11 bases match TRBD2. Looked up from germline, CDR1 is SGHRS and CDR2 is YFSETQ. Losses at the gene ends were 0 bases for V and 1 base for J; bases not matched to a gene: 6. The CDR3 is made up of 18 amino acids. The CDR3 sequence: CASSLELAGAISYNEQFF. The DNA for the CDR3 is TGCGCCAGCAGCTTGGAACTAGCGGGGGCGATATCCTACAATGAGCAGTTCTTC.

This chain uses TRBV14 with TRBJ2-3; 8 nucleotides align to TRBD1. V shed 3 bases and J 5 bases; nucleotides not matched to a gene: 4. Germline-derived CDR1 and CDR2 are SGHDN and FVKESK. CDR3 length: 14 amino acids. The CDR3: CASSHRGPLDTQYF. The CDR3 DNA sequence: TGTGCCAGCAGCCACAGGGGGCCCTTAGATACGCAGTATTTT.

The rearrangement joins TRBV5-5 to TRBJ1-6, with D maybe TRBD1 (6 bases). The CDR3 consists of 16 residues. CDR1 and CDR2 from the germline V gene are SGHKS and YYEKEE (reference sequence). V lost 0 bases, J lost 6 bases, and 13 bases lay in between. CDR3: CASSLAILQGNSPLHF. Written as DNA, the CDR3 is TGTGCCAGCAGCTTGGCCATACTACAGGGTAATTCACCCCTCCACTTT.

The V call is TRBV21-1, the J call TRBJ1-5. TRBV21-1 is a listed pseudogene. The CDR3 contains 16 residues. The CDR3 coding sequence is TGTGCCAGCAGCCCTGGGAGGGGGAGTGGCAATCAGCCCCAGCATTTT. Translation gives CASSPGRGSGNQPQHF.

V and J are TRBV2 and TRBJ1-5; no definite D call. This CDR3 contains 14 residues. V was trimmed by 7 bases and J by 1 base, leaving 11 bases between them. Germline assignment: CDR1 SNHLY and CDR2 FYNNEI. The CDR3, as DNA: TGTGCCAGCAACCCAGTAATCAGCAATCAGCCCCAGCATTTT. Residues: CASNPVISNQPQHF.

The CDR3 loop is CASSEWERTYEQYF. The CDR3 DNA sequence: TGTGCCAGCAGTGAATGGGAGCGGACCTACGAGCAGTACTTC. The chain is built from TRBV2 and TRBJ2-7; TRBD2 is a possible D gene (5 bases). Looked up from germline, CDR1 is SNHLY and CDR2 is FYNNEI. Deletions cut 2 bases from V and 2 bases from J, with 10 bases between. This CDR3 has 14 amino acids.

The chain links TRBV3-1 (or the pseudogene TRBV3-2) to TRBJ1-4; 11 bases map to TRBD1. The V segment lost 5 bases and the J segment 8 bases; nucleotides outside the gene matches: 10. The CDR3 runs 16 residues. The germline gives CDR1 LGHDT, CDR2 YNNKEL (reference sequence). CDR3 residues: CASSYRGQGAEEKLFF. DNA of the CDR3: TGTGCCAGCAGCTACCGAGGACAGGGGGCGGAGGAAAAACTGTTTTTT.

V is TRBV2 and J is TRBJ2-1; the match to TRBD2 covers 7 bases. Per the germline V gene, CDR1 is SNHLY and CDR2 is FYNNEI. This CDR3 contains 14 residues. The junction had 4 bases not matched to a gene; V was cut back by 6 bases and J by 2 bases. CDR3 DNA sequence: TGTGCCAGCAGGCGGGGGAGTACCTACAATGAGCAGTTCTTC. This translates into CASRRGSTYNEQFF.

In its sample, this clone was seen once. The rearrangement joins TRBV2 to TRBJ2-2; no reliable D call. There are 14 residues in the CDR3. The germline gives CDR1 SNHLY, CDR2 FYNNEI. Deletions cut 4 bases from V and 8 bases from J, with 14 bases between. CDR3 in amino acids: CASSVYPTRGELFF. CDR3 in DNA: TGTGCCAGCAGTGTTTATCCCACCAGAGGGGAGCTGTTTTTT.

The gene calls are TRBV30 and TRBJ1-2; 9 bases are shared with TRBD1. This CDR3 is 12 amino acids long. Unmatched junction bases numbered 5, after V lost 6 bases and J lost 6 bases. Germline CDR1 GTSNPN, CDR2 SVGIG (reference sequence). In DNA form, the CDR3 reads TGTGCCTGTGGGACAGGGAGCCATGGCTACACCTTC. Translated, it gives CACGTGSHGYTF.

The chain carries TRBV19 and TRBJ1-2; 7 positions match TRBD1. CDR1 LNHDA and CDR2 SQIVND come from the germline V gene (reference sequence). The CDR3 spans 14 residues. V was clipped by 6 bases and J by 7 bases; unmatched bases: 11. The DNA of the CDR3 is TGTGCCAGTAGGACGACAGGGTCTCATCCTGGCTACACCTTC. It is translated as CASRTTGSHPGYTF.

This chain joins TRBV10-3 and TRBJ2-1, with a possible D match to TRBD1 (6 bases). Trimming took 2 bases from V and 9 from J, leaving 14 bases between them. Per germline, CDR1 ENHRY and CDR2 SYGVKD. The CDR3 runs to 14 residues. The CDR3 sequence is CAISEPYNRVEQFF. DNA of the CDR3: TGTGCCATCAGTGAGCCCTACAACAGGGTTGAGCAGTTCTTC.

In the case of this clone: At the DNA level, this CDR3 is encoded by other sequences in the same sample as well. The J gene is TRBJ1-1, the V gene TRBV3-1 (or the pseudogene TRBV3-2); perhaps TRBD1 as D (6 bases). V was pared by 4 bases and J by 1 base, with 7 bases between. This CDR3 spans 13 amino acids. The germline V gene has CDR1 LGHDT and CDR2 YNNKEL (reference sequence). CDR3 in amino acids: CASSPRGNTEAFF. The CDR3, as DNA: TGTGCCAGCAGCCCCAGGGGGAACACTGAAGCTTTCTTT.

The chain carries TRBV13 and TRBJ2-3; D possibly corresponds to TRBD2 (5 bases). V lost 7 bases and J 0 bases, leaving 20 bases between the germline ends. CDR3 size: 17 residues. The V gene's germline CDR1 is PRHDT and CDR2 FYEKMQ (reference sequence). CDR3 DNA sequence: TGTGCCAGCACCACACTCCTACGGGGTAAAAGCACAGATACGCAGTATTTT. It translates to CASTTLLRGKSTDTQYF.

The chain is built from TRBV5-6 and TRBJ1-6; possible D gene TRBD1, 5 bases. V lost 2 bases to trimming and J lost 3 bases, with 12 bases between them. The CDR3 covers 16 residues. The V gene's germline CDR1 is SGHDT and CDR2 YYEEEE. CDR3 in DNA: TGTGCCAGCAGCTTTGCGGGACTGCTCTATAATTCACCCCTCCACTTT. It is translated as CASSFAGLLYNSPLHF.

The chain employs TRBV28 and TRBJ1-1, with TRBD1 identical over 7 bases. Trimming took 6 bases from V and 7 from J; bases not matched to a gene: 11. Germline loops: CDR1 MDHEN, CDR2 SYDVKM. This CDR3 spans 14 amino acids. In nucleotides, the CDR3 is TGTGCCAGCAGCGAGGCCGGACAGGACTTTGAAGCTTTCTTT. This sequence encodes CASSEAGQDFEAFF.

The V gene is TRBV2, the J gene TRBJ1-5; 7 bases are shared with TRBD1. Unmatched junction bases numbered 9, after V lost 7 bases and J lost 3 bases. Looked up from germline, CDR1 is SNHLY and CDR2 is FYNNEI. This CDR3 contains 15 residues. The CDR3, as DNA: TGTGCCAGCACCCCCCAAGGGGGCCCCAATCAGCCCCAGCATTTT. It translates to CASTPQGGPNQPQHF. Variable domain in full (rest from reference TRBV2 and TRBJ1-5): EPEVTQTPSHQVTQMGQEVILRCVPISNHLYFYWYRQILGQKVEFLVSFYNNEISEKSEIFDDQFSVERPDGSNFTLKIRSTKLEDSAMYFCASTPQGGPNQPQHFGDGTRLSIL.

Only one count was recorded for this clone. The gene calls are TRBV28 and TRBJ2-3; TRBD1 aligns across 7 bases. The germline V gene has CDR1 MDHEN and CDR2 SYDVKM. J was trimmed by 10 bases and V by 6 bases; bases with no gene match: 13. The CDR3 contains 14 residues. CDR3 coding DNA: TGTGCCAGCAGCTCAACCGTTCGGGGACAGCCGCAGTATTTT. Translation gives CASSSTVRGQPQYF.

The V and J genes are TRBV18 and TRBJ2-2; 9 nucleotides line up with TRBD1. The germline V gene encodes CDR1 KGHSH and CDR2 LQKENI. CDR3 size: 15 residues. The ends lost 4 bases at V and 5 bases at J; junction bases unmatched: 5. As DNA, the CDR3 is TGTGCCAGCTCACGAGGAGGACAGGGGACCGGGGAGCTGTTTTTT. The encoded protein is CASSRGGQGTGELFF.

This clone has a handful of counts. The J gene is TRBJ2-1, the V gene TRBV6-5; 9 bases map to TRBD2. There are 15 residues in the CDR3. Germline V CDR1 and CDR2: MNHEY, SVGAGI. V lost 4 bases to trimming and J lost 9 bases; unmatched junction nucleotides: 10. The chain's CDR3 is CASSFLRGGASEQFF. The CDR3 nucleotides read TGTGCCAGCAGTTTCCTTCGCGGGGGGGCTTCTGAGCAGTTCTTC.

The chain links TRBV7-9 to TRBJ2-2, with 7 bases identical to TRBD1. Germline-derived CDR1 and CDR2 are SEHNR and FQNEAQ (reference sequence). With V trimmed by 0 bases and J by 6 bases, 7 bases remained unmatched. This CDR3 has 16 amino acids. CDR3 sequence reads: CASSLAGGSGSGELFF. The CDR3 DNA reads TGTGCCAGCAGCTTAGCAGGGGGCTCGGGATCCGGGGAGCTGTTTTTT.

CDR3: CASSSRGLEETQYF. The CDR3 nucleotides read TGTGCCAGCAGCTCCCGGGGACTCGAAGAGACCCAGTACTTC. The rearrangement joins TRBV5-5 to TRBJ2-5; D may be TRBD2 (6 bases). The germline V and J ends were trimmed by 3 bases and 3 bases, with 12 bases remaining between them. The CDR3 loop spans 14 amino acids. Per the germline V gene, CDR1 is SGHKS and CDR2 is YYEKEE (reference sequence).